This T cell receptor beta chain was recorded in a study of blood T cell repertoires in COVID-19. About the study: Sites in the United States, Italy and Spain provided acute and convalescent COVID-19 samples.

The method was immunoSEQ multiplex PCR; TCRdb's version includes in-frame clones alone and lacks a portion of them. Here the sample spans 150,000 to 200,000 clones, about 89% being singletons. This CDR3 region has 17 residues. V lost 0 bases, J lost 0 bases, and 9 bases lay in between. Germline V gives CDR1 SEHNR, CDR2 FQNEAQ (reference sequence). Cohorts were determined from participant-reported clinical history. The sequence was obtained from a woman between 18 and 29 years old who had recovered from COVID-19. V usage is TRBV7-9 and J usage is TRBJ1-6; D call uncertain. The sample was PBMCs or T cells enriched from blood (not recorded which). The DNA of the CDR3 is TGTGCCAGCAGCTTAGCCGGCGGCAGCTCCTATAATTCACCCCTCCACTTT. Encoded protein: CASSLAGGSSYNSPLHF.